The sequence of this TCR beta chain was determined in a study of T cell repertoires in cytomegalovirus infection. Looking at the study overall: Indications came from public TCR beta signatures; they pointed to CMV infection and to a matching HLA type.

A word on this clonotype: No antigen is known for it.

CDR3 length: 17 residues. Germline values: CDR1 SNHLY, CDR2 FYNNEI. With V trimmed by 6 bases and J by 3 bases, 13 bases remained unmatched. Each CDR3 protein gets one entry after TCRdb re-called the reads with MiXCR. Among 400,000 to 600,000 distinct CDR3 sequences listed, about two fifths were seen once. The study's findings and limits: The study found HLA-C-restricted CMV-specific TCR beta clonotypes dominating the ex vivo response.

The sequencing used cultured PBMCs, collected from culture after CMV antigen stimulation. The chain carries TRBV2 and TRBJ2-1, with 8 bases matching TRBD2. The TCR comes from a human donor in good health (CMV status not recorded). Some clones in this sample may be carry-over from other donors' samples. The CDR3 coding sequence is TGTGCCAGCAGGGGGGGGAACAGCGGGGGCCTCTACAATGAGCAGTTCTTC. Protein: CASRGGNSGGLYNEQFF. The full variable domain, completed using reference TRBV2 and TRBJ2-1, is EPEVTQTPSHQVTQMGQEVILRCVPISNHLYFYWYRQILGQKVEFLVSFYNNEISEKSEIFDDQFSVERPDGSNFTLKIRSTKLEDSAMYFCASRGGNSGGLYNEQFFGPGTRLTVL.